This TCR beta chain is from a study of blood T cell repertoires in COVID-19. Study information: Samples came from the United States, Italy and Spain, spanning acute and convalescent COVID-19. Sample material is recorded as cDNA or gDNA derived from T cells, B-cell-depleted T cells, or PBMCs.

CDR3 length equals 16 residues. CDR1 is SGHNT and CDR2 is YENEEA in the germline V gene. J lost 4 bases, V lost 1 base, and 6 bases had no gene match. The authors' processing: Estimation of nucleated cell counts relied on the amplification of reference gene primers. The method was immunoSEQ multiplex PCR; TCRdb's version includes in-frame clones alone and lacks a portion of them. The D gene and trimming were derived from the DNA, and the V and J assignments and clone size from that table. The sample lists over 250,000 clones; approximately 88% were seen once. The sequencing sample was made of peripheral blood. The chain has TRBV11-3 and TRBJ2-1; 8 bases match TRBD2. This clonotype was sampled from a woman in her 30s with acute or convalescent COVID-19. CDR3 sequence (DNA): TGTGCCAGCAGCTTAGCCGGGACTAGTGGATACAATGAGCAGTTCTTC. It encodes CASSLAGTSGYNEQFF.